One and the same sample provided the 20 T cell receptor beta chains below, sequenced in a study of molecular identifiers for immune sequencing clone quantification. TCRdb analysed the PCR reads with MiXCR anew, one entry per CDR3 protein. The sample holds approximately 550,000 distinct CDR3 sequences, about 26% seen once. The sequencing sample was made of naive CD8+ T cells from blood, with Jurkat cell RNA spiked in. Subset given: FACS-sorted CD8+CD4-CCR7+CD45RA+ naive T cells. Receptors were obtained from a human donor in good health. Some libraries in this study had Jurkat cell RNA spiked in.

This chain joins TRBV19 and TRBJ1-2; D remains ambiguous. Deletions cut 8 bases from V and 0 bases from J, with 19 bases between. This CDR3 contains 16 residues. Germline V gives CDR1 LNHDA, CDR2 SQIVND (reference sequence). This chain's CDR3 is CASGARASNANYGYTF. In DNA, the CDR3 is TGTGCCAGTGGTGCTAGGGCCAGCAACGCTAACTATGGCTACACCTTC.

The chain has TRBV6-6 and TRBJ2-4, with 9 bases identical to TRBD2. Germline trimming cut 6 bases from V and 6 bases from J; bases unmatched to any gene: 6. Germline CDR1 is MNHNY and CDR2 is SVGAGI (reference sequence). The CDR3 is 14 amino acids. The CDR3 here is CASRDPGLANIQYF. In DNA, the CDR3 is TGTGCCAGCAGAGACCCGGGACTAGCAAACATTCAGTACTTC.

The rearrangement uses TRBV3-1 and TRBJ2-7, with 11 bases fitting TRBD2. The junction had 8 bases not matched to a gene; V was cut back by 3 bases and J by 4 bases. Germline assignment: CDR1 LGHDT and CDR2 YNNKEL (reference sequence). The CDR3 loop spans 16 amino acids. CDR3 residues: CASSQSGTSGRYEQYF. CDR3 sequence (DNA): TGTGCCAGCAGCCAGTCCGGGACTAGCGGACGATACGAGCAGTACTTC.

The V and J genes are TRBV20-1 and TRBJ1-6; a weak D match, TRBD1 (5 bases). CDR1 is DFQATT, CDR2 SNEGSKA, per germline (reference sequence). The length of the CDR3 is 15 residues. V lost 0 bases and J lost 7, with 13 bases in between. CDR3 DNA: TGCAGTGCTAGAGACTCCGGGGACCTGAATTCACCCCTCCACTTT. It is translated as CSARDSGDLNSPLHF.

Of note for this clonotype: A much bigger clone sits one base away, suggesting this may be a read error. In this CDR3 the conserved last residue, phenylalanine or tryptophan, is missing, so a read error is likely. The chain recombines TRBV5-1 with TRBJ2-3; 11 bases align to TRBD2. CDR1 is SGHRS and CDR2 is YFSETQ in the germline V gene. The J segment lost 0 bases and the V segment lost 6 bases, leaving 9 bases of the junction unmatched. The CDR3 spans 17 residues. The CDR3 sequence is CASTVTSGGTSTDTQYS. CDR3 bases: TGCGCCAGCACGGTAACTAGCGGGGGAACTAGCACAGATACGCAGTATTCT.

This sequence joins TRBV7-9 and TRBJ2-5, with 8 bases aligning to TRBD2. V shed 1 base and J 9 bases; nucleotides not matched to a gene: 10. CDR1 is SEHNR and CDR2 is FQNEAQ in the germline V gene (reference sequence). This CDR3 comprises 15 residues. The CDR3 region has the DNA TGTGCCAGCAGCTTAGTTGCGGGGGGCCCCCTGGCCCAGTACTTC. Protein: CASSLVAGGPLAQYF.

This clonotype has a handful of counts. This chain joins TRBV6-5 and TRBJ2-3, with 12 bases aligning to TRBD2. The V gene end was trimmed by 7 bases and the J gene end by 6 bases; junction bases not matched to a gene: 8. The CDR3 has 15 residues. CDR1 is MNHEY and CDR2 is SVGAGI in the germline V gene. The CDR3 nucleotides read TGTGCCAGCAACCCTAGCGGGGGGGTGGGGGATACGCAGTATTTT. This gives the protein CASNPSGGVGDTQYF.

This clonotype has a handful of counts. This rearrangement joins TRBV20-1 to TRBJ2-7; weak D call: TRBD1 (5 bases). The CDR3 has 14 amino acids. Germline V lookup: CDR1 DFQATT, CDR2 SNEGSKA (reference sequence). V lost 1 base to trimming and J lost 1 base, with 11 bases between them. CDR3 in DNA: TGCAGTGCTAGAGTAGGGGCCCAATCCTACGAGCAGTACTTC. Protein product: CSARVGAQSYEQYF.

This clonotype was counted ten times or more. This sequence joins TRBV6-2 or TRBV6-3 and TRBJ1-5; D unclear. The CDR3 covers 13 residues. Germline V gene sequence: CDR1 MNHEY, CDR2 SVGEGT. Trimming took 2 bases from V and 4 from J, leaving 6 bases between them. CDR3 region: CASSYSLNQPQHF. The CDR3 DNA is TGTGCCAGCAGTTACAGCCTGAATCAGCCCCAGCATTTT.

This chain uses TRBV2 with TRBJ2-3; 8 bases are a match to TRBD2. This CDR3 contains 15 residues. Germline CDR1 and CDR2: SNHLY and FYNNEI. Trimming removed 6 bases from V and 8 bases from J; junction bases left unmatched: 13. The CDR3 bases are TGTGCCAGCAGCAACATGGCGGGGGGAGCAGGTACGCAGTATTTT. This codes for CASSNMAGGAGTQYF.

This chain links TRBV6-5 with TRBJ2-5; TRBD1 might be the D (5 bases). V lost 5 bases and J lost 5, with 30 bases in between. The CDR3 has 19 amino acids. Germline V gives CDR1 MNHEY, CDR2 SVGAGI. CDR3 sequence reads: CASSDPTHGGSPGWETQYF. CDR3 bases: TGTGCCAGCAGTGATCCCACCCACGGCGGCTCGCCAGGGTGGGAGACCCAGTACTTC.

This clonotype appeared a few times. As the CDR3 is not closed by the conserved phenylalanine or tryptophan, this likely results from a read error. The rearrangement links TRBV4-1 to TRBJ1-1; the D gene is possibly TRBD1 (6 bases). The CDR3 has 16 residues. Trimming removed 1 base from V and 2 bases from J, with 14 bases in between. The germline V gene has CDR1 MGHRA and CDR2 YSYEKL. CDR3 sequence reads: CASSQGTAFGNTEAFL. CDR3 DNA: TGCGCCAGCAGCCAAGGGACAGCCTTCGGAAACACTGAAGCTTTCCTT.

V is TRBV20-1 and J is TRBJ2-7; the D gene is possibly TRBD1 (6 bases). In germline, CDR1 is DFQATT, CDR2 SNEGSKA (reference sequence). The germline V and J ends were trimmed by 3 bases and 1 base, with 13 bases remaining between them. The CDR3 runs 14 residues. The CDR3 sequence is CSASFLQGSYEQYF. For the CDR3, the DNA is TGCAGTGCTAGCTTCTTACAGGGATCCTACGAGCAGTACTTC.

In this sample, this clonotype turned up many times. This CDR3 is CSVEDRTIGEQFF. CDR3 coding DNA: TGCAGCGTTGAGGACCGGACTATCGGTGAGCAGTTCTTC. This rearrangement joins TRBV29-1 to TRBJ2-1, with D perhaps TRBD2 (6 bases). V was shortened by 3 bases and J by 9 bases, with 15 bases between the two germline ends. Germline V gives CDR1 SQVTM, CDR2 ANQGSEA. There are 13 residues in the CDR3.

V usage is TRBV5-1 and J usage is TRBJ2-7; D possibly matches TRBD1 or TRBD2 (5 bases each). V was clipped by 5 bases and J by 0 bases, with 15 bases between them. Germline V gene data show CDR1 as SGHRS and CDR2 as YFSETQ. The CDR3 contains 15 residues. CDR3 in amino acids: CASSVGTASSYEQYF. The CDR3 nucleotides are TGCGCCAGCAGTGTAGGGACGGCAAGCTCCTACGAGCAGTACTTC.

This clonotype turned up a few times. The chain recombines TRBV12-3 or TRBV12-4 with TRBJ2-3; 13 bases are a match to TRBD2. The CDR3 length is 17 residues. With V trimmed by 2 bases and J by 3 bases, 5 bases remained unmatched. CDR3 sequence reads: CASSLIWTSGSTDTQYF. For the CDR3, the DNA is TGTGCCAGCAGTTTAATTTGGACTAGCGGGAGTACAGATACGCAGTATTTT.

The V call is TRBV20-1, the J call TRBJ2-3, with 10 bases identical to TRBD1. After removal of 6 bases from V and 2 bases from J, the junction contained 17 bases not matched to a gene. The CDR3 is 18 residues long. From germline, CDR1 is DFQATT and CDR2 SNEGSKA (reference sequence). CDR3 amino acids: CSASGTGDELWATDTQYF. The CDR3 region has the DNA TGCAGTGCGAGCGGGACAGGGGATGAACTGTGGGCCACAGATACGCAGTATTTT.

This clonotype was counted many times. The chain carries TRBV7-9 and TRBJ1-1, with unresolved D. Germline lookup yields CDR1 SEHNR and CDR2 FQNEAQ (reference sequence). Trimming pared 5 bases from V and 2 bases from J, leaving 9 bases between. This CDR3 spans 13 amino acids. The CDR3 bases are TGTGCCAGCAGCCCTGGGCCAAACACTGAAGCTTTCTTT. Encoded protein: CASSPGPNTEAFF.

To note about this clonotype: A much larger clone lies a single base off, so this may be a read error. The chain combines TRBV6-5 with TRBJ2-7; D not resolved. V was shortened by 6 bases and J by 6 bases, with 15 bases between the two germline ends. CDR3 length: 13 amino acids. The germline V gene has CDR1 MNHEY and CDR2 SVGAGI. The CDR3 here is CASRLQTPGEQYF. In nucleotides, the CDR3 is TGTGCCAGCAGACTGCAAACCCCGGGCGAGCAGTACTTC.

To note about this clonotype: A much larger clone is a single base away; this may be a read error. The missing conserved phenylalanine or tryptophan at the end of this CDR3 makes a read error likely. This rearrangement joins TRBV4-2 to TRBJ2-7, with 13 bases lining up with TRBD2. This CDR3 spans 17 amino acids. Trimming cost V 1 base and J 3 bases; bases outside gene matches: 6. The germline gives CDR1 LGHNA, CDR2 YNFKEQ. The CDR3 DNA is TGTGCCAGCAGCCAAGGACTAGCGGGAGGCCTGATCTACGAGCAGTACTTA. Translation: CASSQGLAGGLIYEQYL.